These 15 T cell receptor beta chains were all obtained from the same sample, sequenced in a study of T-cell reconstitution after alpha-beta-depleted transplantation in children. TCRbeta library construction was performed incorporating unique molecular identifiers. TCRdb re-called the PCR reads through MiXCR, storing one row per CDR3 protein. The table includes hundreds of thousands of distinct CDR3 sequences, roughly a tenth detected once. Source: PBMCs, taken before TCRalphabeta/CD19-depleted stem cell transplant. These receptors were taken from a child less than two years old with acute myeloid leukemia, due to receive a stem cell transplant.

This clonotype was detected ten times or more. This CDR3 reads CATSDLGTENTEAFF. CDR3 nucleotides: TGTGCCACCAGTGATCTAGGGACTGAGAACACTGAAGCTTTCTTT. The chain uses TRBV24-1 and TRBJ1-1; a possible D gene is TRBD1 (5 bases). The CDR3 spans 15 residues. The germline V and J ends were trimmed by 3 bases and 1 base, with 11 bases remaining between them. Germline loops: CDR1 KGHDR, CDR2 SFDVKD.

This clonotype was found many times. V is TRBV20-1 and J is TRBJ2-7, with a tentative D call TRBD1 (7 bases). Per germline, CDR1 DFQATT and CDR2 SNEGSKA (reference sequence). The ends were cut back, 6 bases at V and 0 bases at J, with 21 bases in the middle. The length of the CDR3 is 16 residues. The CDR3 sequence is CSAKGAGTATSYEQYF. The CDR3 DNA sequence: TGCAGTGCCAAAGGGGCGGGGACAGCAACCTCCTACGAGCAGTACTTC.

This clonotype was counted many times. The V call is TRBV6-1, the J call TRBJ2-7; 10 positions agree with TRBD2. J lost 3 bases, V lost 6 bases, and 8 bases had no gene match. The germline V gene encodes CDR1 MNHNS and CDR2 SASEGT. The CDR3 runs 15 residues. DNA for the CDR3: TGTGCCAGCAGGGTACTAGCGGGAATAAGCTACGAGCAGTACTTC. This codes for CASRVLAGISYEQYF.

Note on this clonotype: A single base separates this from a much larger clone, so it may be a read error. V and J are TRBV29-1 and TRBJ1-4, with D hard to call. Germline assignment: CDR1 SQVTM and CDR2 ANQGSEA. This CDR3 has 11 residues. Trimming cost V 7 bases and J 4 bases, with 7 bases left between them. The CDR3 reads CSAVRNEKLFF. The DNA for the CDR3 is TGCAGCGCTGTCCGTAATGAAAAACTGTTTTTT.

This clonotype was counted only a few times. This CDR3 is CASSYTPKTGELFF. DNA of the CDR3: TGTGCCAGCAGTTACACCCCTAAAACCGGGGAGCTGTTTTTT. The gene calls are TRBV12-3 or TRBV12-4 and TRBJ2-2, with D hard to call. Deletions cut 4 bases from V and 5 bases from J, with 11 bases between. The CDR3 runs to 14 residues.

This clonotype was seen repeatedly, ten times or more. V is TRBV10-3 and J is TRBJ2-7; 13 nucleotides line up with TRBD2. The trim removed 2 bases at V and 0 bases at J, leaving 10 bases unmatched. This CDR3 spans 19 amino acids. Germline CDR1 reads ENHRY; CDR2 reads SYGVKD. DNA of the CDR3: TGTGCCATCAGTGAGAGACTAGCGGGAGGCCTATCTCTCTCCTACGAGCAGTACTTC. Translating gives CAISERLAGGLSLSYEQYF.

This clonotype came up many times. The chain joins TRBV25-1 to TRBJ1-6; D is ambiguous. Germline lookup yields CDR1 MGHDK and CDR2 SYGVNS. This CDR3 is built from 15 residues. Trimming cost V 4 bases and J 1 base, with 8 bases left between them. The CDR3 region has the DNA TGTGCCAGCAGTGTAGCGGAGTCCTATAATTCACCCCTCCACTTT. Its translation: CASSVAESYNSPLHF.

This clonotype was recorded many times. The chain has TRBV10-2 and TRBJ1-1; D remains unclear. The length of the CDR3 is 13 residues. Trimming removed 3 bases from V and 1 base from J, with 6 bases in between. CDR1 and CDR2 from the germline V gene are WSHSY and SAAADI. CDR3 residues: CASSDSENTEAFF. The CDR3 DNA reads as TGCGCCAGCAGTGACTCGGAGAACACTGAAGCTTTCTTT.

This clonotype was detected many times. J is TRBJ1-1 and V is TRBV7-9; TRBD1 agrees at 9 bases. Germline lookup yields CDR1 SEHNR and CDR2 FQNEAQ (reference sequence). The length of the CDR3 is 14 residues. The trim removed 3 bases at V and 3 bases at J, leaving 2 bases unmatched. Here the CDR3 reads CASSFGDRDTEAFF. The CDR3 nucleotides are TGTGCCAGCAGCTTTGGGGACAGGGACACTGAAGCTTTCTTT. Variable domain in full (rest from reference TRBV7-9 and TRBJ1-1): DTGVSQNPRHKITKRGQNVTFRCDPISEHNRLYWYRQTLGQGPEFLTYFQNEAQLEKSRLLSDRFSAERPKGSFSTLEIQRTEQGDSAMYLCASSFGDRDTEAFFGQGTRLTVV.

V gene TRBV7-9 combines with J gene TRBJ1-1; TRBD1 matches 11 bases. With V trimmed by 4 bases and J by 5 bases, 9 bases remained unmatched. Germline CDR1 is SEHNR and CDR2 is FQNEAQ (reference sequence). This CDR3 contains 16 residues. The CDR3 loop is CASSWRTGGFRTEAFF. For the CDR3, the DNA is TGTGCCAGCAGCTGGCGGACAGGGGGCTTTAGAACTGAAGCTTTCTTT.

The table lists this clonotype with many counts. This chain links TRBV5-1 with TRBJ2-1; 14 bases map to TRBD2. V lost 0 bases to trimming and J lost 2 bases; unmatched junction nucleotides: 4. CDR3 length: 18 amino acids. CDR1 and CDR2 from the germline V gene are SGHRS and YFSETQ. The CDR3 sequence: CASSLAGTSGRPYNEQFF. CDR3 coding DNA: TGCGCCAGCAGCTTGGCGGGGACTAGCGGGAGACCCTACAATGAGCAGTTCTTC.

This clonotype has a count of ten or more. The V gene is TRBV5-1, the J gene TRBJ1-1; TRBD1 matches 8 bases. V lost 6 bases, J lost 8 bases, and 9 bases stayed unmatched. Per germline, CDR1 SGHRS and CDR2 YFSETQ. The CDR3 spans 13 residues. CDR3: CASTLSQGAEAFF. The CDR3 nucleotides read TGCGCCAGCACCCTGAGCCAGGGGGCGGAAGCTTTCTTT. Together with reference TRBV5-1 and TRBJ1-1, the CDR3 gives the full variable domain: KAGVTQTPRYLIKTRGQQVTLSCSPISGHRSVSWYQQTPGQGLQFLFEYFSETQRNKGNFPGRFSGRQFSNSRSEMNVSTLELGDSALYLCASTLSQGAEAFFGQGTRLTVV.

This clonotype was seen a few times. The chain couples TRBV27 to TRBJ2-2; 9 bases line up with TRBD2. Trimming cost V 4 bases and J 1 base; bases outside gene matches: 13. The CDR3 runs to 19 residues. The V gene's germline CDR1 is MNHEY and CDR2 SMNVEV (reference sequence). This chain's CDR3 is CASSSFPWGSGGNTGELFF. Written as DNA, the CDR3 is TGTGCCAGCAGTTCGTTTCCCTGGGGTAGCGGGGGGAACACCGGGGAGCTGTTTTTT.

In its sample, this clonotype was seen many times. The rearrangement joins TRBV29-1 to TRBJ2-3, with 7 bases aligning to TRBD2. This CDR3 contains 13 residues. The J segment lost 4 bases and the V segment lost 4 bases, leaving 5 bases of the junction unmatched. Germline lookup yields CDR1 SQVTM and CDR2 ANQGSEA. The DNA for the CDR3 is TGCAGCGTTGTTTGGGAGGGAGCAGATACGCAGTATTTT. It translates to CSVVWEGADTQYF.

This clonotype was detected ten times or more. V is TRBV20-1 and J is TRBJ2-7; 7 nucleotides align to TRBD1. The J segment lost 4 bases and the V segment lost 0 bases, leaving 6 bases of the junction unmatched. The CDR3 consists of 14 residues. Germline lookup yields CDR1 DFQATT and CDR2 SNEGSKA (reference sequence). Written as DNA, the CDR3 is TGCAGTGCTAGAGAAGTGGGACAGATTTACGAGCAGTACTTC. This gives the protein CSAREVGQIYEQYF.